This record looks at one T cell receptor beta chain sequence and its context. The target antigen is unknown. Primers: 60 Vbeta forward and 13 Jbeta reverse. Produced via immunoSEQ multiplex PCR; TCRdb's table is partial and in-frame only. The table records about 190,000 clones, about four fifths of them present only once. The data derive from a study of cytomegalovirus exposure and HLA in healthy donors. Findings and caveats of the study: Most TCR beta V segments were productive about 87% or about 30% of the time in an earlier analysis. Reported performance of the classifier showed diagnosis of cytomegalovirus status with high specificity and sensitivity. The authors reported that TCR beta sequences could predict HLA-A and HLA-B alleles. These predictions were accurate for most subjects in the first cohort.

With 0 bases clipped from V and 4 bases from J, the junction kept 9 bases outside the gene matches. This CDR3 has 18 amino acids. Germline-derived CDR1 and CDR2 are LGHNA and YNFKEQ. The sequence was collected from a boy aged 5-17 years in good health and CMV-seronegative. The sample consisted of PBMCs. The chain employs TRBV4-2 and TRBJ1-2, with 12 bases fitting TRBD1. The CDR3 protein is CASSQDRTGTGGGYGYTF. The CDR3 coding sequence is TGTGCCAGCAGCCAAGATCGGACCGGGACAGGGGGCGGCTATGGCTACACCTTC.